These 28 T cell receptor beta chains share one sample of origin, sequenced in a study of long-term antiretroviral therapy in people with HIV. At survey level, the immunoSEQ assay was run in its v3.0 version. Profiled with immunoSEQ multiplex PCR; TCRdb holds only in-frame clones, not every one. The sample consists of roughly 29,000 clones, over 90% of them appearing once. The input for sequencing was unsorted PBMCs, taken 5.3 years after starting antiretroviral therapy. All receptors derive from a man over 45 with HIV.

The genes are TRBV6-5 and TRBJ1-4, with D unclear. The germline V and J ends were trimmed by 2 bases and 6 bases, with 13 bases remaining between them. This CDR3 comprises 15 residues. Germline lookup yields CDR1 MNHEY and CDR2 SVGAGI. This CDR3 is CASSYEHGGDEKLFF. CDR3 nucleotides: TGTGCCAGCAGTTACGAACATGGTGGGGATGAAAAACTGTTTTTT.

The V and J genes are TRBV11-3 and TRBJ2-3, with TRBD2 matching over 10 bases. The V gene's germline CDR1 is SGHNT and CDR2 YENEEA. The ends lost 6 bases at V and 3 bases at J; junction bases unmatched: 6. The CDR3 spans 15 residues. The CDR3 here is CASSRGTSATDTQYF. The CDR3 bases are TGTGCCAGCAGTAGGGGGACTAGCGCGACAGATACGCAGTATTTT.

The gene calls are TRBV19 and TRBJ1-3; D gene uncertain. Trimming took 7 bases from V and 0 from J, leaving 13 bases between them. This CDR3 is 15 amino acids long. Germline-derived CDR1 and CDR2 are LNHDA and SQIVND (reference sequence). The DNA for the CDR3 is TGTGCCAGTACCCTCGACACCGTCTCTGGAAACACCATATATTTT. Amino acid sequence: CASTLDTVSGNTIYF.

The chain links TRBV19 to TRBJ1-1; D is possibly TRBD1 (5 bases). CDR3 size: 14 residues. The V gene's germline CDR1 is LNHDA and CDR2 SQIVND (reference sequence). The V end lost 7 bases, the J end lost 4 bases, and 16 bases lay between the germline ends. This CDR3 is CASTPGPWTTEAFF. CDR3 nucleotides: TGTGCCAGTACCCCAGGGCCCTGGACCACTGAAGCTTTCTTT.

The CDR3: CASSHLDRAPSYEQYF. The CDR3, as DNA: TGCGCCAGCAGCCACCTGGACAGGGCCCCCTCCTACGAGCAGTACTTC. This chain connects TRBV4-1 to TRBJ2-7, with 8 bases that match TRBD1. The CDR3 runs to 16 residues. V trimming: 3 bases; J trimming: 0 bases; junction bases outside the gene matches: 7. The V gene's germline CDR1 is MGHRA and CDR2 YSYEKL.

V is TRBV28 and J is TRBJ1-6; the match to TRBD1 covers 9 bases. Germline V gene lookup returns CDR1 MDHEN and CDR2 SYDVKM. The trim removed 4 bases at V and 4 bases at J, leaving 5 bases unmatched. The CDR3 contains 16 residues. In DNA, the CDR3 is TGTGCCAGCAGTTCAGGGACAGGGCTTTATAATTCACCCCTCCACTTT. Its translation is CASSSGTGLYNSPLHF. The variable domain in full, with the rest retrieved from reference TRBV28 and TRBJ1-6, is DVKVTQSSRYLVKRTGEKVFLECVQDMDHENMFWYRQDPGLGLRLIYFSYDVKMKEKGDIPEGYSVSREKKERFSLILESASTNQTSMYLCASSSGTGLYNSPLHFGNGTRLTVT.

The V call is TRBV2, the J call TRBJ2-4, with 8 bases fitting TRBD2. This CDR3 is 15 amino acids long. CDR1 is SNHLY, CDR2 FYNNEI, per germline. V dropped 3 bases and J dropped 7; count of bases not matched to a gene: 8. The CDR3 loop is CASSDRVAGRNIQYF. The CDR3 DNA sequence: TGTGCCAGCAGTGATAGGGTAGCGGGGCGGAACATTCAGTACTTC.

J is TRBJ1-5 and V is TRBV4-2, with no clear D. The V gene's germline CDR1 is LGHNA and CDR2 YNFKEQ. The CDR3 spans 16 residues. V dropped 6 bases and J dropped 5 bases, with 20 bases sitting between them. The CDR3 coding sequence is TGTGCCAGCAGTGGGGTGGGAACAGACCCCCATCAGCCCCAGCATTTT. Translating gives CASSGVGTDPHQPQHF.

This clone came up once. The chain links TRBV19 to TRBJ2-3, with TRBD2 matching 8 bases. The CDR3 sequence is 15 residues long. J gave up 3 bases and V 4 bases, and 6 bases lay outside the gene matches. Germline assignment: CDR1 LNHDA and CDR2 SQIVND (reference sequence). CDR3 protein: CASSRVAGSTDTQYF. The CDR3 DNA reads TGTGCCAGTAGTAGAGTAGCGGGGTCAACAGATACGCAGTATTTT.

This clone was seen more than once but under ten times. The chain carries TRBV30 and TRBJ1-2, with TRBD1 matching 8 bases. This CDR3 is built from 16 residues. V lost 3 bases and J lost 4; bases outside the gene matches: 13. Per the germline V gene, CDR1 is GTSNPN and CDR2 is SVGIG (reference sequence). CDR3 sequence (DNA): TGTGCCTGGAGGTTGGGACAGGAGCTCACCAGCTATGGCTACACCTTC. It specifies CAWRLGQELTSYGYTF.

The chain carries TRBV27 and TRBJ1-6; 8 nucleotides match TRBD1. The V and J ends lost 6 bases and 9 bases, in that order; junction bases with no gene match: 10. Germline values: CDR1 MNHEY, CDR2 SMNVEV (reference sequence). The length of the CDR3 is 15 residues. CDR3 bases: TGTGCCAGCAGGCCCCGGGACAGGTCGGGTTCACCCCTCCACTTT. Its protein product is CASRPRDRSGSPLHF.

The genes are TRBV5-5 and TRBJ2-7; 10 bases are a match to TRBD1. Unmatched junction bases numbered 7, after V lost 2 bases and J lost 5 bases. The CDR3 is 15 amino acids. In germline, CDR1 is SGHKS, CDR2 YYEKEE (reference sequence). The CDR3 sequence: CASSFRDRGSDEQYF. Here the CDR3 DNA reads TGTGCCAGCAGCTTCCGGGACAGGGGTTCCGACGAGCAGTACTTC.

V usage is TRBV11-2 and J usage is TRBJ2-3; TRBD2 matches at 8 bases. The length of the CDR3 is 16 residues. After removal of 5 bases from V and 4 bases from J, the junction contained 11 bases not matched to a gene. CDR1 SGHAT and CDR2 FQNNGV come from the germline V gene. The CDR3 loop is CASSLLRGARADTQYF. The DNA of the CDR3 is TGTGCCAGCAGCCTCCTGCGGGGGGCCAGGGCAGATACGCAGTATTTT.

The CDR3 here is CASSYGLAGAKETQYF. The CDR3 DNA reads TGCGCCAGCAGCTACGGACTAGCGGGGGCCAAAGAGACCCAGTACTTC. The rearrangement joins TRBV5-1 to TRBJ2-5, with 13 bases aligning to TRBD2. The V gene end was trimmed by 3 bases and the J gene end by 3 bases; junction bases not matched to a gene: 5. This CDR3 is 16 amino acids long. CDR1 SGHRS and CDR2 YFSETQ come from the germline V gene. Complete variable domain (other parts from reference TRBV5-1 and TRBJ2-5): KAGVTQTPRYLIKTRGQQVTLSCSPISGHRSVSWYQQTPGQGLQFLFEYFSETQRNKGNFPGRFSGRQFSNSRSEMNVSTLELGDSALYLCASSYGLAGAKETQYFGPGTRLLVL.

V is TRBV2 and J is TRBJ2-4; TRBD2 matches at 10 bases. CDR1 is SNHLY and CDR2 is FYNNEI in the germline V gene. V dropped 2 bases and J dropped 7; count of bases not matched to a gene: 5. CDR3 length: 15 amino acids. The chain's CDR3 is CASSERYSGGNIQYF. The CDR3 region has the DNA TGTGCCAGCAGTGAAAGGTATAGCGGGGGGAACATTCAGTACTTC.

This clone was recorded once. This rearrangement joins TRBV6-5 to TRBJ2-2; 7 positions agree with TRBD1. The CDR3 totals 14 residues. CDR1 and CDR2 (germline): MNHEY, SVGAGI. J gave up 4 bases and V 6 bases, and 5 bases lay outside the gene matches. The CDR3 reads CASSRQGLTGELFF. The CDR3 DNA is TGTGCCAGCAGCCGACAGGGTCTCACCGGGGAGCTGTTTTTT.

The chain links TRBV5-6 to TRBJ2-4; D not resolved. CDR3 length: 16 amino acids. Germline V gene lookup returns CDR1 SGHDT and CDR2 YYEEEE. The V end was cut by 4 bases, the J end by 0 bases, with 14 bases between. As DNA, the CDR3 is TGTGCCAGCAGCCCCGAAGGGCAGACAGCCAAAAACATTCAGTACTTC. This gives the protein CASSPEGQTAKNIQYF.

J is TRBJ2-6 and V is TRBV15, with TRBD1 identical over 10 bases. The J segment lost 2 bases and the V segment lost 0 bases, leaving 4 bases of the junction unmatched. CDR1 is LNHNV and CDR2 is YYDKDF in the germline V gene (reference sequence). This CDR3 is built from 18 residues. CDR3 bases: TGTGCCACCAGCAGAGATCGGACAGGGGGTACTGGGGCCAACGTCCTGACTTTC. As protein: CATSRDRTGGTGANVLTF. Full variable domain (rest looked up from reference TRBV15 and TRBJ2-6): DAMVIQNPRYQVTQFGKPVTLSCSQTLNHNVMYWYQQKSSQAPKLLFHYYDKDFNNEADTPDNFQSRRPNTSFCFLDIRSPGLGDTAMYLCATSRDRTGGTGANVLTFGAGSRLTVL.

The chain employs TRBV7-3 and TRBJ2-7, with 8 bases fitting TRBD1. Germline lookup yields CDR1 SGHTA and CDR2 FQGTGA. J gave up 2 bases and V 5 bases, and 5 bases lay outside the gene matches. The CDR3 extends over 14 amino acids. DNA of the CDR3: TGTGCCAGCAGCCCAGGGACAGGCGCCTACGAGCAGTACTTC. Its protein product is CASSPGTGAYEQYF.

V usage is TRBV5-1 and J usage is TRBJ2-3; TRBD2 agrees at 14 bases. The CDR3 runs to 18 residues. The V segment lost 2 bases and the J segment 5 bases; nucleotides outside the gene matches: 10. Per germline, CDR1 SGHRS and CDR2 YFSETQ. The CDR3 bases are TGCGCCAGCAGCTTAGGACTAGCGGGGGGCCGGGTTGGAGATACGCAGTATTTT. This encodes CASSLGLAGGRVGDTQYF.

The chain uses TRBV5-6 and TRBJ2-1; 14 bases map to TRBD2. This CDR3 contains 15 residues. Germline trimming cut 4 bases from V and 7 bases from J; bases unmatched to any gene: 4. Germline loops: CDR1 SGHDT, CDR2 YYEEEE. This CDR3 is CASSAGTSGSNEQFF. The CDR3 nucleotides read TGTGCCAGCAGCGCCGGGACTAGCGGGAGTAATGAGCAGTTCTTC.

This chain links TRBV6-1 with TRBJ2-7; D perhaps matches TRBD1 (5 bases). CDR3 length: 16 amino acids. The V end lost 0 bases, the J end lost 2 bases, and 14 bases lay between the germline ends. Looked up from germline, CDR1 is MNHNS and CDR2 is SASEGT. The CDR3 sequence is CASSEARNQGPYEQYF. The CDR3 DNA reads TGTGCCAGCAGTGAAGCAAGGAATCAGGGCCCCTACGAGCAGTACTTC.

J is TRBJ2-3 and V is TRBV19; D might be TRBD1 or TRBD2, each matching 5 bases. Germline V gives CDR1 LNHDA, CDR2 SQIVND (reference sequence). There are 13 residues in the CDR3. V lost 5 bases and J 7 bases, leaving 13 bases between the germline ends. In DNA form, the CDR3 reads TGTGCCAGTAGTGAGGGGTCCATGAATACGCAGTATTTT. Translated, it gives CASSEGSMNTQYF. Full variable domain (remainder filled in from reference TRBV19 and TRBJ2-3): DGGITQSPKYLFRKEGQNVTLSCEQNLNHDAMYWYRQDPGQGLRLIYYSQIVNDFQKGDIAEGYSVSREKKESFPLTVTSAQKNPTAFYLCASSEGSMNTQYFGPGTRLTVL.

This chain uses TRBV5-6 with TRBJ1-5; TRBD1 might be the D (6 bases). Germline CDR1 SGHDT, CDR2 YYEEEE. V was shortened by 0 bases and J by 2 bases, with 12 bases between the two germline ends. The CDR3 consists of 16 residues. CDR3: CASSLAQGAGNQPQHF. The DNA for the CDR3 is TGTGCCAGCAGCTTGGCACAGGGCGCGGGCAATCAGCCCCAGCATTTT.

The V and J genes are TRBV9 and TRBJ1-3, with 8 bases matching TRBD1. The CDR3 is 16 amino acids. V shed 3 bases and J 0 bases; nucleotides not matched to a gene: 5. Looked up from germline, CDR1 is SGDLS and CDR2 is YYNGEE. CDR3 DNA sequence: TGTGCCAGCAGCGGGACAGGGTTCAACTCTGGAAACACCATATATTTT. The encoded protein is CASSGTGFNSGNTIYF.

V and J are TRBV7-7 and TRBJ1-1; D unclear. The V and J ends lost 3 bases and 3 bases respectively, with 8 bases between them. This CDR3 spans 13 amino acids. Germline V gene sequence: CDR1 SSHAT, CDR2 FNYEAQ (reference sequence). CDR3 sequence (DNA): TGTGCCAGCAGCTTTCGGAGGGACACTGAAGCTTTCTTT. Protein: CASSFRRDTEAFF.

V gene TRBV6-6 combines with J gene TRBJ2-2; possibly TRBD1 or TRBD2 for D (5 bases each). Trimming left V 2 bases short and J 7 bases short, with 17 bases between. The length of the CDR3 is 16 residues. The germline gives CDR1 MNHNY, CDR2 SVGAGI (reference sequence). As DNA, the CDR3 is TGTGCCAGCAGTTACAGCCACCCCGGGACGAGCGGGGAGCTGTTTTTT. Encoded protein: CASSYSHPGTSGELFF.

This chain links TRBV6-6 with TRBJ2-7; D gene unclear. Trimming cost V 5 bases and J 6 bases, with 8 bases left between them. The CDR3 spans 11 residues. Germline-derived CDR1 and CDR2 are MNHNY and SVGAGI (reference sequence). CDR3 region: CASSRSGEQYF. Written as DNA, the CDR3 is TGTGCCAGCAGTCGTTCAGGCGAGCAGTACTTC.